The 25 T cell receptor beta chains listed next were all sequenced from one sample in a study of T cell responses to AZD1222 COVID-19 vaccine listed by TCRdb under 2021. Libraries came from the immunoSEQ multiplex PCR assay. The table comes from immuneACCESS by way of TCRdb, which keeps in-frame sequences with V and J called. Part of the clones is missing from these tables; in studies checked, under half for an unresolved V gene and the rest for unknown reasons. The sample table records 95,000 to 150,000 clones; around 89% of these occur just once. The top ten clones comprise over 3% of the sample. The sample's time point label, decoded: baseline before first vaccination. The sample consisted of peripheral blood, taken on day 0 of AZD1222 vaccination. Receptors were obtained from an adult in good health.

The chain links TRBV27 to TRBJ1-6; D is undetermined. The CDR3 has 13 amino acids. CDR1 MNHEY and CDR2 SMNVEV come from the germline V gene (reference sequence). Between the trimmed V and J ends, which lost 6 bases and 7 bases, there was a span of 10 bases. CDR3 DNA sequence: TGTGCCAGCAGGGAAGCTCCCAATTCACCCCTCCACTTT. This translates into CASREAPNSPLHF.

The table lists this clone with a count of one. The chain has TRBV5-6 and TRBJ1-5, with D uncertain. V was shortened by 0 bases and J by 1 base, with 8 bases between the two germline ends. The CDR3 runs 15 residues. Looked up from germline, CDR1 is SGHDT and CDR2 is YYEEEE. The CDR3 is CASSLVQFSNQPQHF. The CDR3 DNA reads TGTGCCAGCAGCTTGGTACAGTTCAGCAATCAGCCCCAGCATTTT.

The chain joins TRBV6-5 to TRBJ1-6, with D possibly being TRBD1 (5 bases). This CDR3 has 15 residues. Trimming took off 0 bases at V and 10 bases at J, with 13 bases between the two ends. Per the germline V gene, CDR1 is MNHEY and CDR2 is SVGAGI. CDR3 in DNA: TGTGCCAGCAGTTACTCGGGGACCCAGAGGTCACCCCTCCACTTT. Its protein is CASSYSGTQRSPLHF.

The chain uses TRBV9 and TRBJ2-2; no clear D gene. The CDR3 runs 15 residues. Deletions cut 3 bases from V and 2 bases from J, with 11 bases between. Germline V lookup: CDR1 SGDLS, CDR2 YYNGEE. The CDR3 here is CASSASWGNTGELFF. The CDR3 bases are TGTGCCAGCAGCGCCTCTTGGGGAAACACCGGGGAGCTGTTTTTT.

V is TRBV2 and J is TRBJ2-3; D remains unclear. This CDR3 region has 14 residues. Per germline, CDR1 SNHLY and CDR2 FYNNEI. Deletions cut 3 bases from V and 2 bases from J, with 9 bases between. In DNA, the CDR3 is TGTGCCAGCAGTGAGGGGTTAGACACAGATACGCAGTATTTT. Its protein product is CASSEGLDTDTQYF.

In DNA form, the CDR3 reads TGTGCTAGTGGTTCTGCCAGCTCCGGCAATCAGCCCCAGCATTTT. Residues: CASGSASSGNQPQHF. This chain joins TRBV12-5 and TRBJ1-5; D not resolved. Germline V CDR1 and CDR2: LGHNT, FRNRAP. CDR3 length: 15 residues. V was clipped by 4 bases and J by 2 bases, with 12 bases between them.

The sample holds a few counts of this clone. V usage is TRBV7-2 and J usage is TRBJ2-3, with D perhaps assigned TRBD1 or TRBD2 (5 bases each). There are 16 residues in the CDR3. The germline CDR1 and CDR2 sequences are SGHTA and FQGNSA. The ends were cut back, 1 base at V and 5 bases at J, with 16 bases in the middle. This CDR3 reads CASSLGARGAGDTQYF. The CDR3 region has the DNA TGTGCCAGCAGCTTAGGGGCCCGGGGCGCGGGAGATACGCAGTATTTT.

Turning to this clone: Different DNA sequences within this sample yield the same CDR3. The chain couples TRBV5-1 to TRBJ1-1; D gene uncertain. Germline V gene lookup returns CDR1 SGHRS and CDR2 YFSETQ. The ends were cut back, 1 base at V and 0 bases at J, with 4 bases in the middle. This CDR3 contains 13 residues. The CDR3 DNA is TGCGCCAGCAGCTTGTTGGTGAACACTGAAGCTTTCTTT. Its protein product is CASSLLVNTEAFF.

V gene TRBV18 combines with J gene TRBJ1-1; 7 bases map to TRBD1. This CDR3 has 14 amino acids. Germline values: CDR1 KGHSH, CDR2 LQKENI. V was clipped by 4 bases and J by 4 bases; unmatched bases: 6. The CDR3 DNA reads as TGTGCCAGCTCACAGACAGGGTCGGGCACTGAAGCTTTCTTT. Amino acids: CASSQTGSGTEAFF.

The V and J genes are TRBV5-6 and TRBJ2-5; D unresolved. This CDR3 region has 13 residues. Trimming removed 4 bases at V and 2 bases at J, with 9 bases between. Germline V gene data show CDR1 as SGHDT and CDR2 as YYEEEE. CDR3 nucleotides: TGTGCCAGCAGCATTGACACTCAAGAGACCCAGTACTTC. Its translation: CASSIDTQETQYF.

The rearrangement joins TRBV18 to TRBJ1-2; the D gene is possibly TRBD1 (5 bases). Germline V CDR1 and CDR2: KGHSH, LQKENI. Trimming pared 3 bases from V and 0 bases from J, leaving 14 bases between. The CDR3 has 16 amino acids. The CDR3 DNA follows: TGTGCCAGCTCACCGACTTGGGACGGAGCTAACTATGGCTACACCTTC. As protein: CASSPTWDGANYGYTF. The full variable domain, completed using reference TRBV18 and TRBJ1-2, is NAGVMQNPRHLVRRRGQEARLRCSPMKGHSHVYWYRQLPEEGLKFMVYLQKENIIDESGMPKERFSAEFPKEGPSILRIQQVVRGDSAAYFCASSPTWDGANYGYTFGSGTRLTVV.

The V gene is TRBV30, the J gene TRBJ1-1; 8 bases are a match to TRBD1. Trimming removed 7 bases from V and 1 base from J; junction bases left unmatched: 17. This CDR3 contains 17 residues. CDR1 is GTSNPN and CDR2 is SVGIG in the germline V gene (reference sequence). The CDR3 region is CASADRRGLKKNTEAFF. CDR3 bases: TGTGCCTCCGCCGACCGCAGGGGGCTCAAAAAGAACACTGAAGCTTTCTTT.

The V gene is TRBV6-5, the J gene TRBJ1-6, with D maybe TRBD1 (5 bases). This CDR3 is 13 amino acids long. Per germline, CDR1 MNHEY and CDR2 SVGAGI. Trimming took 5 bases from V and 10 from J, leaving 12 bases between them. The CDR3 DNA is TGTGCCAGCAGTCAACAGGACCCCTCACCCCTCCACTTT. It encodes CASSQQDPSPLHF.

This sequence joins TRBV6-1 and TRBJ2-4; the D call may be TRBD1 or TRBD2 (5 bases each). Germline V lookup: CDR1 MNHNS, CDR2 SASEGT. This CDR3 has 18 residues. Trimming took off 4 bases at V and 0 bases at J, with 19 bases between the two ends. Here the CDR3 reads CASSGGTYPLLAKNIQYF. The CDR3 DNA reads as TGTGCCAGCAGTGGGGGGACCTACCCCCTCCTAGCCAAAAACATTCAGTACTTC.

The chain uses TRBV28 and TRBJ1-1; 9 bases map to TRBD1. The CDR3 is 14 residues long. The germline gives CDR1 MDHEN, CDR2 SYDVKM. V lost 5 bases, J lost 4 bases, and 5 bases stayed unmatched. The CDR3 sequence is CASSPGDRATEAFF. CDR3 sequence (DNA): TGTGCCAGCAGTCCGGGGGACAGGGCCACTGAAGCTTTCTTT.

V and J are TRBV4-2 and TRBJ1-1, with D possibly matching TRBD1 (6 bases). Trimming took 6 bases from V and 6 from J, leaving 20 bases between them. The CDR3 has 15 residues. The germline gives CDR1 LGHNA, CDR2 YNFKEQ. The CDR3 DNA reads TGTGCCAGCAGTTCAATTAGCGGGGGGGCAGCTGAAGCTTTCTTT. Amino acids: CASSSISGGAAEAFF.

This rearrangement joins TRBV7-2 to TRBJ2-7; no firm D call. The germline V and J ends were trimmed by 5 bases and 6 bases, with 14 bases remaining between them. The CDR3 runs to 13 residues. Germline loops: CDR1 SGHTA, CDR2 FQGNSA. CDR3 sequence reads: CASSPRTLGEQYF. The DNA of the CDR3 is TGTGCCAGCAGCCCGAGGACCCTAGGCGAGCAGTACTTC. Full variable domain (remainder filled in from reference TRBV7-2 and TRBJ2-7): GAGVSQSPSNKVTEKGKDVELRCDPISGHTALYWYRQSLGQGLEFLIYFQGNSAPDKSGLPSDRFSAERTGGSVSTLTIQRTQQEDSAVYLCASSPRTLGEQYFGPGTRLTVT.

The chain uses TRBV12-3 or TRBV12-4 and TRBJ2-1, with 11 bases identical to TRBD2. Germline trimming cut 4 bases from V and 12 bases from J; bases unmatched to any gene: 5. CDR3 length: 13 residues. CDR3 sequence: CASSYSGGAAQFF. Here the CDR3 DNA reads TGTGCCAGCAGTTATAGCGGGGGGGCCGCGCAGTTCTTC.

In regard to this clone: This same CDR3 is encoded by further DNA sequences in the sample. The CDR3 region has the DNA TGTGCCAGTCGGTTCTCTTACGAGCAGTACTTC. The encoded protein is CASRFSYEQYF. The J gene is TRBJ2-7, the V gene TRBV2; D remains ambiguous. CDR1 SNHLY and CDR2 FYNNEI come from the germline V gene. The CDR3 has 11 amino acids. Between the trimmed V and J ends, which lost 9 bases and 4 bases, there was a span of 10 bases.

This clone was observed a single time. The gene calls are TRBV2 and TRBJ1-6; a possible D gene is TRBD1 (5 bases). This CDR3 has 16 amino acids. Trimming removed 4 bases from V and 6 bases from J, with 16 bases in between. Germline CDR1 reads SNHLY; CDR2 reads FYNNEI. CDR3: CASSGVRGAGNSPLHF. CDR3 sequence (DNA): TGTGCCAGCAGTGGGGTCCGGGGCGCGGGTAATTCACCCCTCCACTTT.

The chain employs TRBV4-1 and TRBJ1-2, with D tentatively TRBD1 (5 bases). The CDR3 length is 19 residues. V lost 1 base, J lost 6 bases, and 27 bases lay in between. Germline-derived CDR1 and CDR2 are MGHRA and YSYEKL. The CDR3 DNA is TGCGCCAGCAGCCAAGGTGGAAGATTGGGGTCCCTCGGGGGAAATGGCTACACCTTC. It yields the protein CASSQGGRLGSLGGNGYTF.

This chain connects TRBV2 to TRBJ1-1; the D is unclear. The CDR3 sequence is 12 residues long. Trimming took off 7 bases at V and 3 bases at J, with 9 bases between the two ends. CDR1 and CDR2 (germline): SNHLY, FYNNEI. CDR3 residues: CASKSYDTEAFF. CDR3 sequence (DNA): TGTGCCAGCAAATCTTATGACACTGAAGCTTTCTTT.

This chain connects TRBV13 to TRBJ1-1; the D gene is possibly TRBD1 (5 bases). The CDR3 has 17 residues. Germline CDR1 and CDR2: PRHDT and FYEKMQ (reference sequence). V was shortened by 1 base and J by 7 bases, with 22 bases between the two germline ends. The CDR3 reads CASSLEKKSLKGSEAFF. CDR3 in DNA: TGTGCCAGCAGCTTAGAGAAAAAGTCCTTAAAGGGGAGTGAAGCTTTCTTT. Complete variable domain (other parts from reference TRBV13 and TRBJ1-1): AAGVIQSPRHLIKEKRETATLKCYPIPRHDTVYWYQQGPGQDPQFLISFYEKMQSDKGSIPDRFSAQQFSDYHSELNMSSLELGDSALYFCASSLEKKSLKGSEAFFGQGTRLTVV.

This chain connects TRBV5-5 to TRBJ2-7; D remains ambiguous. Per germline, CDR1 SGHKS and CDR2 YYEKEE (reference sequence). CDR3 length: 13 amino acids. V was trimmed by 4 bases and J by 0 bases, leaving 8 bases between them. CDR3 residues: CASSPLNSYEQYF. The CDR3 DNA reads as TGTGCCAGCAGCCCCCTGAACTCCTACGAGCAGTACTTC.

The chain recombines TRBV10-3 with TRBJ2-1, with unresolved D. V dropped 0 bases and J dropped 10 bases, with 13 bases sitting between them. Germline CDR1 ENHRY, CDR2 SYGVKD. CDR3 size: 14 residues. The CDR3 reads CAISESVDVGEQFF. The CDR3 bases are TGTGCCATCAGTGAGTCGGTAGACGTCGGGGAGCAGTTCTTC.